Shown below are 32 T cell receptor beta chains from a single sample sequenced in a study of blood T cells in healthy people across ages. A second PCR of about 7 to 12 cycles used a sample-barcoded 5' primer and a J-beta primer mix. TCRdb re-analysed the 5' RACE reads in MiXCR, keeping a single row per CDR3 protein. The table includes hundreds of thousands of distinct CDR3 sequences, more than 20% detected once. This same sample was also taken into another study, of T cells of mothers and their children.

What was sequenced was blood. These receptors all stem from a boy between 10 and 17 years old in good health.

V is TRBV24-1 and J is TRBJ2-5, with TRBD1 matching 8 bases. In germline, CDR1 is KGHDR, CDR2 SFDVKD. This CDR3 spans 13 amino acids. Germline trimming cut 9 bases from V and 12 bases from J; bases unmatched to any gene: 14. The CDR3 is CATCVPQGAVKYF. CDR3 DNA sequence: TGTGCCACCTGTGTCCCTCAGGGGGCGGTGAAGTACTTC.

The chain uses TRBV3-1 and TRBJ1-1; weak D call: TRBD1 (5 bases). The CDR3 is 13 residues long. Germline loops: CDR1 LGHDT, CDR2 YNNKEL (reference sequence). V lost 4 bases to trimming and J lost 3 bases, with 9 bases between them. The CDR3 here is CASSRGDYTEAFF. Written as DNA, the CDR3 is TGTGCCAGCAGCCGGGGGGACTACACTGAAGCTTTCTTT.

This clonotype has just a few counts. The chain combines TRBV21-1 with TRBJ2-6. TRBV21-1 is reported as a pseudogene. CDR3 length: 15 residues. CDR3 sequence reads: CASSNNFSGANVLTF. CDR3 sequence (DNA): TGTGCCAGCAGCAATAATTTCTCTGGGGCCAACGTCCTGACTTTC.

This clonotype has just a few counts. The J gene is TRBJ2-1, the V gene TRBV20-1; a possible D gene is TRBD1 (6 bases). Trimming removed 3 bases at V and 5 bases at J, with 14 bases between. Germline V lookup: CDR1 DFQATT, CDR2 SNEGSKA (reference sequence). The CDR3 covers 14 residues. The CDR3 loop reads CSASGGLGNNEQFF. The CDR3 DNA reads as TGCAGTGCTAGTGGGGGCCTAGGGAACAATGAGCAGTTCTTC.

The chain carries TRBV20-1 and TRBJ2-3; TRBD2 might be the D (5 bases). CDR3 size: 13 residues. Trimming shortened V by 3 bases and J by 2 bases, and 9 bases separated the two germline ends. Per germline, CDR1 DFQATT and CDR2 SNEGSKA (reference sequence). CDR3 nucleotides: TGCAGTGCTAGTCGTAGCGTCACAGATACGCAGTATTTT. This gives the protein CSASRSVTDTQYF.

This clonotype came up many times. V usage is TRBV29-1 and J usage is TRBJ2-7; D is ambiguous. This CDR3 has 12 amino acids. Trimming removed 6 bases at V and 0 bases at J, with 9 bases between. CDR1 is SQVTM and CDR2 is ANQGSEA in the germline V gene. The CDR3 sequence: CSVSESSYEQYF. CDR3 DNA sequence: TGCAGCGTGAGCGAGTCCTCCTACGAGCAGTACTTC.

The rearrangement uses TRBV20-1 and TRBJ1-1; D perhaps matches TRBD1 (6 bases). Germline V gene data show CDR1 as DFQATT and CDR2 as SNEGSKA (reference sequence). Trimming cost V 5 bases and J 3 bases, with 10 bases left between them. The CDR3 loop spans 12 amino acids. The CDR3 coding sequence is TGCAGTGCTCGGGACAAATACACTGAAGCTTTCTTT. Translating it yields CSARDKYTEAFF.

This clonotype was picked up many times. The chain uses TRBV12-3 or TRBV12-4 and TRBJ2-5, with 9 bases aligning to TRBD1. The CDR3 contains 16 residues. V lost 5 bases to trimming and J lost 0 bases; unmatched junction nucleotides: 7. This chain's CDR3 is CASSPWGTGNQETQYF. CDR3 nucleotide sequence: TGTGCCAGCAGTCCCTGGGGGACAGGGAACCAAGAGACCCAGTACTTC.

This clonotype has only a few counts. This chain's CDR3 is CASSPRPGPIDTQYF. The CDR3 coding sequence is TGTGCCAGCAGCCCCCGACCGGGCCCTATTGATACGCAGTATTTT. The V call is TRBV9, the J call TRBJ2-3; D is unresolved. V was shortened by 4 bases and J by 6 bases, with 18 bases between the two germline ends. From germline, CDR1 is SGDLS and CDR2 YYNGEE. CDR3 length: 15 residues.

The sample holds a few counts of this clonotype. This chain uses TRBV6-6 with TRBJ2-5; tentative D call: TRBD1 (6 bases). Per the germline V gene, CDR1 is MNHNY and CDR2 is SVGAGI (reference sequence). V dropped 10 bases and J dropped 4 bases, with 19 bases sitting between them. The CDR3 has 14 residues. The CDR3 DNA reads TGTGCCACCCTAGACAGTGGGGGCGGAGAGACCCAGTACTTC. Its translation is CATLDSGGGETQYF.

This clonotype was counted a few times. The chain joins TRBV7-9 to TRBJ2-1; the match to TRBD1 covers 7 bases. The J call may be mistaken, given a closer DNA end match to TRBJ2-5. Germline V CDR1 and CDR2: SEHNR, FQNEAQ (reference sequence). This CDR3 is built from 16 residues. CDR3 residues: CASSPPFRQGGETQYF. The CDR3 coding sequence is TGTGCCAGCAGCCCACCCTTTCGACAGGGCGGAGAGACCCAGTACTTC.

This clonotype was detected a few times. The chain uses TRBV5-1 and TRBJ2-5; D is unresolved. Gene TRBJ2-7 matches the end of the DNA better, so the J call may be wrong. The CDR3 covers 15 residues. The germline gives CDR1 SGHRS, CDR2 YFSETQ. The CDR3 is CASSPQALGMDEQYF. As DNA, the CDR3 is TGCGCCAGCAGCCCCCAGGCACTGGGAATGGACGAGCAGTACTTC.

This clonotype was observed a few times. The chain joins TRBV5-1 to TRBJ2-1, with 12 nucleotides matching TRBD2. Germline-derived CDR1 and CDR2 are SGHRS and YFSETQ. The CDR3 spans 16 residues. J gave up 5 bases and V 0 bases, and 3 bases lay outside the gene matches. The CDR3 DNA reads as TGCGCCAGCAGCTTGGAACTAGCGGGGGGCAACAATGAGCAGTTCTTC. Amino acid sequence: CASSLELAGGNNEQFF.

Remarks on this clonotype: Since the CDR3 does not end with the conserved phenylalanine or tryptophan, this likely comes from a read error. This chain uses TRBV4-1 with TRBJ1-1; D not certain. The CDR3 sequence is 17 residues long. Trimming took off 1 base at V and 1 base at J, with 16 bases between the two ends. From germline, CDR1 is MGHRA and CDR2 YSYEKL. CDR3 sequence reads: CASSQAEPSLPNTEAFL. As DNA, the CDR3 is TGCGCCAGCAGCCAAGCGGAACCCTCCCTCCCGAACACTGAAGCTTTCCTT.

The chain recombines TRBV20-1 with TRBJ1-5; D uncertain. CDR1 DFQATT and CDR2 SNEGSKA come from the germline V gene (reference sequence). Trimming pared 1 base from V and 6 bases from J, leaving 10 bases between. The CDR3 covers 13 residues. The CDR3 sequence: CSARAPDGQPQHF. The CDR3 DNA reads TGCAGTGCTAGAGCCCCGGACGGTCAGCCCCAGCATTTT.

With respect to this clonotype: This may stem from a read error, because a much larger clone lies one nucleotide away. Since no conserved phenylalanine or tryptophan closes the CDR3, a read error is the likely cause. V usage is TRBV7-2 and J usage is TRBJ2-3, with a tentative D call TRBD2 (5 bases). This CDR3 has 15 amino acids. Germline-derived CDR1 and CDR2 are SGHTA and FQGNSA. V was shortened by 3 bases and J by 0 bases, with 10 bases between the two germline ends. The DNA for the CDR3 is TGTGCCAGCAGCTTCGACTACCTCAGCACAGATACGCAGTATCTT. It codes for CASSFDYLSTDTQYL.

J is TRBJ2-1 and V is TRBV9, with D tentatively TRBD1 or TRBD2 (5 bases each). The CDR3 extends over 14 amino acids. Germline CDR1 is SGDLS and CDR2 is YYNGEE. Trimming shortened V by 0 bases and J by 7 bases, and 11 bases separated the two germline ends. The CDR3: CASSVGGKANEQFF. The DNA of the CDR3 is TGTGCCAGCAGCGTAGGGGGGAAAGCAAATGAGCAGTTCTTC.

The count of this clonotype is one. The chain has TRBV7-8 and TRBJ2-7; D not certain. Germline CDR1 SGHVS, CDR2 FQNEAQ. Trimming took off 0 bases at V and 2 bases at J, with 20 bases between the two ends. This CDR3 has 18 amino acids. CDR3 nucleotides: TGTGCCAGCAGCTTAGCGTGGTACAGTGGTTCGACTGCCTACGAGCAGTACTTC. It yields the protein CASSLAWYSGSTAYEQYF. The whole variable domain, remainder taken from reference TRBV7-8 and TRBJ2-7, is GAGVSQSPRYKVAKRGQDVALRCDPISGHVSLFWYQQALGQGPEFLTYFQNEAQLDKSGLPSDRFFAERPEGSVSTLKIQRTQQEDSAVYLCASSLAWYSGSTAYEQYFGPGTRLTVT.

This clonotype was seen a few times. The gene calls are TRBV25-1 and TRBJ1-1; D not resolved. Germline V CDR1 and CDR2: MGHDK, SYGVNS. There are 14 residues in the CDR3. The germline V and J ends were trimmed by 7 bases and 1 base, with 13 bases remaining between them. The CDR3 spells CASTDPWSNTEAFF. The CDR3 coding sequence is TGTGCCAGCACCGACCCATGGTCGAACACTGAAGCTTTCTTT. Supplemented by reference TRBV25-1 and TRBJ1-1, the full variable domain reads EADIYQTPRYLVIGTGKKITLECSQTMGHDKMYWYQQDPGMELHLIHYSYGVNSTEKGDLSSESTVSRIRTEHFPLTLESARPSHTSQYLCASTDPWSNTEAFFGQGTRLTVV.

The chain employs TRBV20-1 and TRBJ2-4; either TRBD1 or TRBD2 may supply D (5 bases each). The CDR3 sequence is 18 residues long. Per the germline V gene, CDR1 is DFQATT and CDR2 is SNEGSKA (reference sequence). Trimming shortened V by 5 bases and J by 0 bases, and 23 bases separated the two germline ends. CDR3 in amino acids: CSAGADLPGPLAKNIQYF. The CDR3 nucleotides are TGCAGTGCTGGAGCCGATCTTCCGGGGCCTCTAGCCAAAAACATTCAGTACTTC.

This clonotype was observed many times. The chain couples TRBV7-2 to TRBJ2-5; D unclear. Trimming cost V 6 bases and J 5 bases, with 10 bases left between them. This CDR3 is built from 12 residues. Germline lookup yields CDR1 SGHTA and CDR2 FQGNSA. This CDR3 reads CASSFGRETQYF. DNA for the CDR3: TGTGCCAGCAGTTTTGGAAGGGAGACCCAGTACTTC.

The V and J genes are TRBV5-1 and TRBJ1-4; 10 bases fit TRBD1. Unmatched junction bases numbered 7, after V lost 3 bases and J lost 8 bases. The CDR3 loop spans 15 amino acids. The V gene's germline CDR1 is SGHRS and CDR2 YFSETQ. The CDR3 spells CASSSRTGGREKLFF. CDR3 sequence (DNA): TGCGCCAGCAGCTCCCGGACAGGGGGACGGGAAAAACTGTTTTTT.

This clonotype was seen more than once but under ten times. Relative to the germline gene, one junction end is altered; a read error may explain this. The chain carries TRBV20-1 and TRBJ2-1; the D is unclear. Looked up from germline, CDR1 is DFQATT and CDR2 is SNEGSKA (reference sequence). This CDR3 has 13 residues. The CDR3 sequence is CSAAQTSSNEQLF. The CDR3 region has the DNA TGCAGTGCTGCCCAAACGTCCTCCAATGAGCAGCTCTTC.

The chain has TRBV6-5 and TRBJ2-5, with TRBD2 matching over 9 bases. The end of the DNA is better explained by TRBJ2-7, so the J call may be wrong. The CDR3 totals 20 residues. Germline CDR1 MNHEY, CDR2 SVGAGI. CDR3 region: CASSYRAIAGEINMGYEQYF. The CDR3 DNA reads TGTGCCAGCAGTTACAGGGCGATAGCGGGAGAGATAAATATGGGCTACGAGCAGTACTTC.

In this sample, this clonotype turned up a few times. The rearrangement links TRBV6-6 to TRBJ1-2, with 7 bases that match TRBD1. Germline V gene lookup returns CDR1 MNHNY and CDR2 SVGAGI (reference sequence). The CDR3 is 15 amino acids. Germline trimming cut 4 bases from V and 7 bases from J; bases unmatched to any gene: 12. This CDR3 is CASSFTRDSNSGYTF. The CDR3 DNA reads TGTGCCAGCAGTTTCACCCGGGACAGCAACAGTGGCTACACCTTC.

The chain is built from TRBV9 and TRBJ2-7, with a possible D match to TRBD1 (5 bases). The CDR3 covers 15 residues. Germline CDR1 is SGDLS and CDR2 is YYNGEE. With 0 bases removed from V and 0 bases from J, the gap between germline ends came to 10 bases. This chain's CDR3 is CASSVAPDSSYEQYF. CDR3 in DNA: TGTGCCAGCAGCGTAGCCCCTGACAGCTCCTACGAGCAGTACTTC.

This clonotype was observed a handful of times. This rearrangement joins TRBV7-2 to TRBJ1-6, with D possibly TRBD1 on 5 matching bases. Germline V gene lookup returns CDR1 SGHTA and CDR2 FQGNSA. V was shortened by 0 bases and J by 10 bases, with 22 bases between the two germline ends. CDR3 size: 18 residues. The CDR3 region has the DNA TGTGCCAGCAGCTTAGCGGGAATTGTTGGGGGTATAGGATCACCCCTCCACTTT. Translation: CASSLAGIVGGIGSPLHF.

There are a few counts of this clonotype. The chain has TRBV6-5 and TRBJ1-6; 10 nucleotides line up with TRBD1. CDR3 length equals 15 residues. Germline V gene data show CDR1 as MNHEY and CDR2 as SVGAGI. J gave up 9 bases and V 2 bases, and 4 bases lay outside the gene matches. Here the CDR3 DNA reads TGTGCCAGCAGTTACGAAGACAGGGGGCTTTCACCCCTCCACTTT. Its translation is CASSYEDRGLSPLHF.

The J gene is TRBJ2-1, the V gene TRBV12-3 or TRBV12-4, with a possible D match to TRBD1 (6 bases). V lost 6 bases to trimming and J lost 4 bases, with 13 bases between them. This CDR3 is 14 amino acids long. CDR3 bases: TGTGCCAGCAGACGGACAGAGAATTACAATGAGCAGTTCTTC. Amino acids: CASRRTENYNEQFF.

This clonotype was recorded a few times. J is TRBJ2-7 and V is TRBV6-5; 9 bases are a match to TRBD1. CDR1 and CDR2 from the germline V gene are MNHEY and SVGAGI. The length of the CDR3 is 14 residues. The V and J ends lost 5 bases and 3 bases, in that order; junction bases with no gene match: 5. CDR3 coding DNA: TGTGCCAGCAGTCCACTGGGACAGGGCTACGAGCAGTACTTC. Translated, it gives CASSPLGQGYEQYF.

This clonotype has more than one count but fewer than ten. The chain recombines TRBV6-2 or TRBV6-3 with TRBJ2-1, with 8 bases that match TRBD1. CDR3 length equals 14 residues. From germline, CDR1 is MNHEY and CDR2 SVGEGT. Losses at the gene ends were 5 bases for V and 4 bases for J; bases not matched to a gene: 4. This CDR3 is CASSDGTGYNEQFF. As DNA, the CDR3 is TGTGCCAGCAGTGACGGGACAGGATACAATGAGCAGTTCTTC.

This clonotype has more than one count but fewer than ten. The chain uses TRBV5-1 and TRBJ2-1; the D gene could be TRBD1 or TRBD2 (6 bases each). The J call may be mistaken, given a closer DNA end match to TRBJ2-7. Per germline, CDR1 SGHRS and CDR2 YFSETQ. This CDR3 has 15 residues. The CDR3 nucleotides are TGCGCCAGCAGCTTGAGCCCGGGGGCCTCCTACGAGCAGTACTTC. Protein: CASSLSPGASYEQYF.